This entry lists 14 T cell receptor beta chains sequenced from one sample in a study of blood T cell repertoires in COVID-19 (dated by TCRdb to the early 2020s). The library was built by means of the immunoSEQ multiplex PCR assay. This immuneACCESS table, as held by TCRdb, lists in-frame sequences with V and J called but not all clones. Of the missing ones, under half trace to an unresolved V gene in checked studies; the others have no known cause. This sample has 85,000 to 120,000 clones in its table, and 84% of those were observed once. The ten largest clonotypes hold 9.9% of the sample. Sequenced sample: peripheral blood. All receptors derive from a man aged 35-49 years with active or convalescent COVID-19.

The genes are TRBV19 and TRBJ2-2, with D maybe TRBD2 (5 bases). V lost 6 bases and J 3 bases, leaving 8 bases between the germline ends. Germline CDR1 LNHDA, CDR2 SQIVND (reference sequence). The CDR3 is 13 residues long. CDR3 in DNA: TGTGCCAGTAGGCGGGTAGACACCGGGGAGCTGTTTTTT. Translation: CASRRVDTGELFF.

This chain uses TRBV6-5 with TRBJ2-5; 9 bases agree with TRBD1. The germline gives CDR1 MNHEY, CDR2 SVGAGI. The CDR3 covers 14 residues. Trimming took 4 bases from V and 3 from J; bases not matched to a gene: 3. CDR3 sequence reads: CASSFRTGEETQYF. Written as DNA, the CDR3 is TGTGCCAGCAGTTTCCGGACAGGGGAAGAGACCCAGTACTTC.

The chain recombines TRBV27 with TRBJ2-7; D not resolved. Germline V gives CDR1 MNHEY, CDR2 SMNVEV (reference sequence). With 3 bases removed from V and 6 bases from J, the gap between germline ends came to 12 bases. The length of the CDR3 is 13 residues. The CDR3 DNA sequence: TGTGCCAGCAGTTTCGGCGGAACGGGCGAGCAGTACTTC. Translation gives CASSFGGTGEQYF.

The V call is TRBV4-3, the J call TRBJ1-3; D is uncertain. This CDR3 is 15 amino acids long. Germline V gene lookup returns CDR1 LGHNA and CDR2 YSLEER. The V gene lost 1 base and the J gene lost 0 bases, with 7 bases spanning the gap. The CDR3 sequence is CASSQALYSGNTIYF. The CDR3 coding sequence is TGCGCCAGCAGCCAAGCCTTATACTCTGGAAACACCATATATTTT.

The chain links TRBV6-6 to TRBJ1-1; D uncertain. This CDR3 has 13 amino acids. CDR1 is MNHNY and CDR2 is SVGAGI in the germline V gene (reference sequence). The V end lost 0 bases, the J end lost 2 bases, and 4 bases lay between the germline ends. As DNA, the CDR3 is TGTGCCAGCAGTTACTCGAGCAACACTGAAGCTTTCTTT. Amino acids: CASSYSSNTEAFF.

The genes are TRBV6-4 and TRBJ2-2; 10 nucleotides align to TRBD1. The CDR3 has 16 residues. V shed 6 bases and J 4 bases; nucleotides not matched to a gene: 8. Per germline, CDR1 MRHNA and CDR2 SNTAGT. The CDR3: CASRPSGQGSTGELFF. In DNA, the CDR3 is TGTGCCAGCAGACCATCGGGACAGGGGTCCACCGGGGAGCTGTTTTTT.

V usage is TRBV5-5 and J usage is TRBJ1-4, with 8 bases fitting TRBD1. J was trimmed by 0 bases and V by 4 bases; bases with no gene match: 11. Per the germline V gene, CDR1 is SGHKS and CDR2 is YYEKEE (reference sequence). CDR3 length: 18 residues. CDR3 DNA: TGTGCCAGCAGCCGGACGACAGGGGCCGGGACAACTAATGAAAAACTGTTTTTT. It yields the protein CASSRTTGAGTTNEKLFF.

The chain joins TRBV6-5 to TRBJ2-5; TRBD2 matches 10 bases. J lost 4 bases, V lost 6 bases, and 8 bases had no gene match. The germline V gene encodes CDR1 MNHEY and CDR2 SVGAGI. The CDR3 is made up of 15 amino acids. The CDR3, as DNA: TGTGCCAGCAGACGCGCGGCTAGCGGGGGAGAGACCCAGTACTTC. Protein sequence: CASRRAASGGETQYF.

This clone was seen many times. The chain is built from TRBV19 and TRBJ1-3; no clear D. CDR3 size: 14 residues. With 6 bases removed from V and 4 bases from J, the gap between germline ends came to 13 bases. The germline CDR1 and CDR2 sequences are LNHDA and SQIVND (reference sequence). The CDR3 DNA follows: TGTGCCAGTAGCACGAGGCGGATCGGAAACACCATATATTTT. It translates to CASSTRRIGNTIYF. The full variable domain, its missing parts supplied by reference TRBV19 and TRBJ1-3, is DGGITQSPKYLFRKEGQNVTLSCEQNLNHDAMYWYRQDPGQGLRLIYYSQIVNDFQKGDIAEGYSVSREKKESFPLTVTSAQKNPTAFYLCASSTRRIGNTIYFGEGSWLTVV.

This clone was observed a few times. This chain links TRBV30 with TRBJ1-2; tentatively, D is TRBD1 (5 bases). CDR1 is GTSNPN and CDR2 is SVGIG in the germline V gene (reference sequence). The germline V and J ends were trimmed by 1 base and 11 bases, with 14 bases remaining between them. CDR3 length equals 12 residues. The CDR3 DNA reads as TGTGCCTGGAGTGAGTGGCAGGGAGGGTACACCTTC. As protein: CAWSEWQGGYTF.

This clone was counted only a few times. This chain uses TRBV6-5 with TRBJ1-2; a weak D match, TRBD1 (5 bases). CDR3 length: 14 residues. The germline CDR1 and CDR2 sequences are MNHEY and SVGAGI. Trimming cost V 5 bases and J 6 bases, with 16 bases left between them. CDR3: CASSPKMTDHGYTF. In DNA, the CDR3 is TGTGCCAGCAGTCCCAAAATGACAGACCATGGCTACACCTTC.

CDR3 protein: CASKARGRETQYF. CDR3 DNA sequence: TGTGCCAGTAAAGCCAGGGGGCGAGAGACCCAGTACTTC. The chain is built from TRBV19 and TRBJ2-5; 8 bases fit TRBD1. V shed 7 bases, J shed 4 bases, and the junction held 5 bases outside the gene matches. Germline V CDR1 and CDR2: LNHDA, SQIVND (reference sequence). The CDR3 runs 13 residues.

The sample holds one count of this clone. The chain has TRBV27 and TRBJ1-2; D is undetermined. V was clipped by 3 bases and J by 7 bases, with 15 bases between them. This CDR3 region has 14 residues. Germline V gives CDR1 MNHEY, CDR2 SMNVEV (reference sequence). CDR3 nucleotide sequence: TGTGCCAGCAGTTTTCGTGTGGGAGTGATTGGCTACACCTTC. It encodes CASSFRVGVIGYTF.

In this sample, this clone turned up once. V is TRBV5-1 and J is TRBJ1-6; D is possibly TRBD1 (6 bases). CDR1 and CDR2 (germline): SGHRS, YFSETQ. V gave up 4 bases and J gave up 8 bases, with 22 bases separating them. This CDR3 is built from 17 residues. CDR3 region: CASSVRQASIGDSPLHF. CDR3 nucleotides: TGCGCCAGCAGCGTACGACAGGCCTCAATTGGGGATTCACCCCTCCACTTT.